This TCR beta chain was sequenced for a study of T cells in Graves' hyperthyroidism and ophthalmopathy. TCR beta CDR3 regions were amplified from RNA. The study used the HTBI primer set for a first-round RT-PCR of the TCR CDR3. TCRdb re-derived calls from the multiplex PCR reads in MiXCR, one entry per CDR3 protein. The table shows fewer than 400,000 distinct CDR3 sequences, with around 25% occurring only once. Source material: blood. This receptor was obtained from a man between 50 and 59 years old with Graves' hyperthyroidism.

The CDR3 nucleotides are TGTGCCAGCAGGGCCGGGACAGGGGGATGGAAACTGTTTTTT. It is translated as CASRAGTGGWKLFF. V usage is TRBV28 and J usage is TRBJ1-4; 11 positions match TRBD1. The CDR3 spans 14 residues. Germline CDR1 is MDHEN and CDR2 is SYDVKM. V gave up 6 bases and J gave up 11 bases; unmatched junction bases: 8.